Given below is one TCR beta chain in context. Its antigen is not identified. Primers: 60 Vbeta forward and 13 Jbeta reverse. Assay used: immunoSEQ multiplex PCR; TCRdb lists only in-frame clones, some missing. This sample has about 130,000 clones, with about 82% found just once. The donors, nominally healthy at sampling, likely had unrecorded immune exposures. Germline assignment: CDR1 MNHEY and CDR2 SMNVEV (reference sequence). V dropped 5 bases and J dropped 0 bases, with 10 bases sitting between them. The CDR3 contains 14 residues. These data belong to a study of cytomegalovirus exposure and HLA in healthy donors. The study's findings and limits: The study designated fewer than 200 TCR beta chains cytomegalovirus-associated. In vitro work confirmed that three CMV-associated chains recognize CMV antigens.

The V gene is TRBV27, the J gene TRBJ2-5; the D is unclear. This clonotype was sampled from a boy younger than 18 in good health and CMV-seronegative. Material: PBMCs. Here the CDR3 DNA reads TGTGCCAGCAGTCAGACAAATAACCAAGAGACCCAGTACTTC. This translates into CASSQTNNQETQYF.